The clone carrying this T cell receptor (beta chain) was counted only a few times. Its antigen remains unidentified. This entry belongs to a study of cytomegalovirus exposure and HLA in healthy donors. Study-wide background: It was reported in a later analysis that the same platform had been used for the 110 or so validation repertoires as for the 666 first-cohort repertoires.

Libraries were prepared by immunoSEQ multiplex PCR; TCRdb keeps only in-frame clonotypes and omits some of them. The data hold tens of thousands of clones, with roughly 92% observed a single time. The CDR3 runs to 18 residues. V was pared by 2 bases and J by 4 bases, with 13 bases of the junction left unmatched. Germline V gene data show CDR1 as SNHLY and CDR2 as FYNNEI. General study results and limits: First-cohort TCR clusters were later found to tend to co-occur in the roughly 110 validation repertoires. Confirmation in vitro established that a few CMV-associated chains were specific for CMV antigens. The classifier was said to identify cytomegalovirus status with high specificity and sensitivity.

Sequencing input: PBMCs. This clonotype originated in a young woman in good health and CMV-seropositive. The gene calls are TRBV2 and TRBJ2-2, with 7 bases that match TRBD1. The CDR3 sequence: CASSEIGTEQVGTGELFF. CDR3 sequence (DNA): TGTGCCAGCAGTGAAATAGGGACAGAACAAGTGGGCACCGGGGAGCTGTTTTTT.